The table lists the clone carrying this TCR beta chain with a few counts. Its antigen is still unknown. This sample was taken from a study of early T cells in non-severe SARS-CoV-2 infection. Study details: The input, bulk RNA from unsorted whole blood, was sequenced, and chains were unpaired. Findings of the study overall: Matches to VDJdb favored anti-spike CD8 responses and missed private and CD4 specificities.

Germline CDR1 is SQVTM and CDR2 is ANQGSEA. The junction had 23 bases not matched to a gene; V was cut back by 8 bases and J by 2 bases. The CDR3 runs 18 residues. In the library, individual cDNA molecules carried attached unique molecular identifiers. One entry per CDR3 protein results from TCRdb running MiXCR on the 5' RACE reads. The table has 25,000 to 30,000 distinct CDR3 sequences, 4% to 5% seen once. Sequenced input: whole blood. The clonotype originates from an adult who was a healthcare worker with PCR-confirmed SARS-CoV-2 infection or an uninfected control (not recorded which). The chain carries TRBV29-1 and TRBJ1-2, with TRBD1 matching over 7 bases. For the CDR3, the DNA is TGCAGCCACAACTTAGACAGGGCACTAACTGTGCCGAACTATGGCTACACCTTC. Translated: CSHNLDRALTVPNYGYTF.